The 23 T cell receptor beta chains in this list originate from one sample, sequenced in a study of T cells in Graves' hyperthyroidism and ophthalmopathy. Using RNA transcripts as the source, TCR beta CDR3 regions were amplified. Carried out on the TCR CDR3, a first-round RT-PCR used the HTBI primer set. One entry per CDR3 protein, called by TCRdb with MiXCR from the multiplex PCR reads. The profile covers roughly 420,000 distinct CDR3 sequences, with less than 20% appearing a single time and roughly 14% taken by the ten largest. Input material: blood. The receptors stem from a woman aged 18 to 35 with Graves' hyperthyroidism.

This clonotype was picked up many times. The chain is built from TRBV7-9 and TRBJ2-1; D remains unclear. Germline values: CDR1 SEHNR, CDR2 FQNEAQ (reference sequence). The V gene lost 3 bases and the J gene lost 1 base, with 4 bases spanning the gap. The CDR3 totals 13 residues. The CDR3: CASSFPSYNEQFF. The CDR3 DNA follows: TGTGCCAGCAGCTTCCCTTCCTACAATGAGCAGTTCTTC.

This clonotype has at least ten counts. This rearrangement joins TRBV2 to TRBJ1-1, with D possibly matching TRBD1 (6 bases). Trimming removed 10 bases at V and 0 bases at J, with 15 bases between. The germline CDR1 and CDR2 sequences are SNHLY and FYNNEI. This CDR3 has 14 amino acids. In DNA form, the CDR3 reads TGTGCCACCCATGGGACATACATGAACACTGAAGCTTTCTTT. Translating it yields CATHGTYMNTEAFF.

This clonotype occurred a few times. The V and J genes are TRBV19 and TRBJ1-1; D gene uncertain. This CDR3 has 14 residues. CDR1 is LNHDA and CDR2 is SQIVND in the germline V gene (reference sequence). V dropped 5 bases and J dropped 7 bases, with 17 bases sitting between them. The CDR3 loop is CASSFLGATSEAFF. In DNA form, the CDR3 reads TGTGCCAGTAGTTTTTTGGGTGCTACCAGTGAAGCTTTCTTT.

Ten or more counts support this clonotype. This chain connects TRBV6-2 or TRBV6-3 to TRBJ2-2; D is perhaps TRBD2 (5 bases). The CDR3 length is 15 residues. Trimming took 4 bases from V and 1 from J, leaving 10 bases between them. Germline V gene sequence: CDR1 MNHEY, CDR2 SVGEGT. The CDR3 coding sequence is TGTGCCAGCAGTTGGGTAGCGCAGAACACCGGGGAGCTGTTTTTT. It encodes CASSWVAQNTGELFF.

V gene TRBV7-8 combines with J gene TRBJ2-5; a weak D match, TRBD2 (6 bases). Germline CDR1 reads SGHVS; CDR2 reads FQNEAQ. The CDR3 is 14 amino acids. V was trimmed by 4 bases and J by 5 bases, leaving 14 bases between them. The CDR3 DNA reads TGTGCCAGCAGCTCCCTCGGGACTTTGGAGACCCAGTACTTC. The encoded protein is CASSSLGTLETQYF.

This clonotype was seen repeatedly, ten times or more. This chain joins TRBV6-1 and TRBJ2-7; 10 nucleotides line up with TRBD1. The germline gives CDR1 MNHNS, CDR2 SASEGT. The junction had 19 bases not matched to a gene; V was cut back by 10 bases and J by 7 bases. The CDR3 is made up of 16 amino acids. As DNA, the CDR3 is TGTGCCACTTCAAGCACAAGGGGACAGGGGCTATGGGAGCAGTACTTC. Its translation: CATSSTRGQGLWEQYF.

The chain employs TRBV6-1 and TRBJ1-1; 9 positions match TRBD1. Germline values: CDR1 MNHNS, CDR2 SASEGT. J lost 3 bases, V lost 6 bases, and 11 bases had no gene match. The CDR3 is made up of 16 amino acids. The CDR3 loop is CASSKIGTGRDTEAFF. DNA of the CDR3: TGTGCCAGCAGCAAGATAGGGACAGGGCGGGACACTGAAGCTTTCTTT.

This clonotype appeared many times. The chain uses TRBV18 and TRBJ1-1; D remains unclear. This CDR3 is built from 14 residues. V lost 5 bases to trimming and J lost 1 base, with 11 bases between them. CDR1 and CDR2 (germline): KGHSH, LQKENI. CDR3 region: CASSSGPANTEAFF. The DNA of the CDR3 is TGTGCCAGCTCATCGGGTCCGGCGAACACTGAAGCTTTCTTT. The full variable domain, rest sourced from reference TRBV18 and TRBJ1-1, is NAGVMQNPRHLVRRRGQEARLRCSPMKGHSHVYWYRQLPEEGLKFMVYLQKENIIDESGMPKERFSAEFPKEGPSILRIQQVVRGDSAAYFCASSSGPANTEAFFGQGTRLTVV.

This clonotype occurred many times. The chain has TRBV20-1 and TRBJ1-5; D is unresolved. The CDR3 runs 13 residues. Trimming shortened V by 4 bases and J by 7 bases, and 14 bases separated the two germline ends. Per germline, CDR1 DFQATT and CDR2 SNEGSKA (reference sequence). CDR3 region: CSAILRRGQPQHF. In nucleotides, the CDR3 is TGCAGTGCTATACTCAGGCGCGGCCAGCCCCAGCATTTT.

This clonotype was picked up many times. The J gene is TRBJ1-5, the V gene TRBV2; no clear D. CDR1 and CDR2 from the germline V gene are SNHLY and FYNNEI. The CDR3 covers 16 residues. Trimming pared 3 bases from V and 4 bases from J, leaving 16 bases between. The CDR3 coding sequence is TGTGCCAGCAGTGATCAGGCGGCAGCGAGTAATCAGCCCCAGCATTTT. This codes for CASSDQAAASNQPQHF. The full variable domain, its missing parts supplied by reference TRBV2 and TRBJ1-5, is EPEVTQTPSHQVTQMGQEVILRCVPISNHLYFYWYRQILGQKVEFLVSFYNNEISEKSEIFDDQFSVERPDGSNFTLKIRSTKLEDSAMYFCASSDQAAASNQPQHFGDGTRLSIL.

This clonotype was counted many times. The rearrangement links TRBV2 to TRBJ2-5; D possibly uses TRBD1 or TRBD2 (6 bases each). Germline V gene sequence: CDR1 SNHLY, CDR2 FYNNEI. V shed 8 bases and J shed 3 bases, with 16 bases lying between them. The CDR3 has 14 amino acids. The CDR3 bases are TGTGCCAGCCGGAGGGGGGCTCTTGAAGAGACCCAGTACTTC. Encoded protein: CASRRGALEETQYF.

This clonotype has only a few counts. V gene TRBV29-1 combines with J gene TRBJ1-4, with 10 bases fitting TRBD1. V lost 1 base to trimming and J lost 6 bases; unmatched junction nucleotides: 11. Germline CDR1 and CDR2: SQVTM and ANQGSEA. This CDR3 contains 17 residues. As DNA, the CDR3 is TGCAGCGTTGAAGCCCGGGACAGGGGAGCGTACGATGAAAAACTGTTTTTT. It specifies CSVEARDRGAYDEKLFF.

V and J are TRBV27 and TRBJ2-7; perhaps TRBD2 as D (5 bases). The CDR3 sequence is 16 residues long. The V end was cut by 2 bases, the J end by 5 bases, with 19 bases between. The germline CDR1 and CDR2 sequences are MNHEY and SMNVEV (reference sequence). The CDR3 coding sequence is TGTGCCAGCAGTTTACGACGTGGGAGTCTTGACGACGAGCAGTACTTC. Protein: CASSLRRGSLDDEQYF.

There are a few counts of this clonotype. The chain couples TRBV9 to TRBJ2-2; D possibly corresponds to TRBD1 (6 bases). The V end lost 0 bases, the J end lost 7 bases, and 13 bases lay between the germline ends. Germline V CDR1 and CDR2: SGDLS, YYNGEE. The CDR3 has 15 residues. In nucleotides, the CDR3 is TGTGCCAGCAGCGTAGATGGCCAGGGGTTCGGGGAGCTGTTTTTT. It codes for CASSVDGQGFGELFF.

The chain combines TRBV20-1 with TRBJ2-1; 10 nucleotides align to TRBD2. CDR1 and CDR2 from the germline V gene are DFQATT and SNEGSKA (reference sequence). Losses at the gene ends were 5 bases for V and 3 bases for J; bases not matched to a gene: 13. CDR3 length: 17 residues. The CDR3 sequence: CSAERTSGHVYYNEQFF. The CDR3 DNA sequence: TGCAGTGCTGAAAGGACTAGCGGCCATGTCTACTACAATGAGCAGTTCTTC.

The genes are TRBV7-8 and TRBJ2-5, with 12 bases matching TRBD2. Judging by the DNA end, TRBJ2-1 fits better; the J call may be wrong. Germline-derived CDR1 and CDR2 are SGHVS and FQNEAQ. The CDR3 totals 17 residues. For the CDR3, the DNA is TGTGCCAGCGTCGTTACTGGGACTAGCGGGTACCAAGAGACCCAGTTCTTC. Translated: CASVVTGTSGYQETQFF.

The rearrangement links TRBV19 to TRBJ2-2; TRBD1 matches at 9 bases. CDR3 length: 15 residues. The germline CDR1 and CDR2 sequences are LNHDA and SQIVND (reference sequence). With V trimmed by 7 bases and J by 6 bases, 9 bases remained unmatched. The CDR3 loop reads CASTAGTGSAGELFF. The DNA for the CDR3 is TGTGCCAGTACGGCCGGGACAGGGTCTGCCGGGGAGCTGTTTTTT.

The rearrangement links TRBV15 to TRBJ2-2; 14 bases map to TRBD2. The germline V gene has CDR1 LNHNV and CDR2 YYDKDF (reference sequence). The J segment lost 1 base and the V segment lost 5 bases, leaving 6 bases of the junction unmatched. This CDR3 has 18 amino acids. The CDR3 spells CATSARLAGGVNTGELFF. DNA of the CDR3: TGTGCCACCAGCGCAAGACTAGCGGGAGGGGTGAACACCGGGGAGCTGTTTTTT. The full variable domain, completed using reference TRBV15 and TRBJ2-2, is DAMVIQNPRYQVTQFGKPVTLSCSQTLNHNVMYWYQQKSSQAPKLLFHYYDKDFNNEADTPDNFQSRRPNTSFCFLDIRSPGLGDTAMYLCATSARLAGGVNTGELFFGEGSRLTVL.

In this sample, this clonotype turned up many times. V is TRBV27 and J is TRBJ2-1, with 10 bases lining up with TRBD2. This CDR3 is built from 15 residues. Losses at the gene ends were 3 bases for V and 6 bases for J; bases not matched to a gene: 5. In germline, CDR1 is MNHEY, CDR2 SMNVEV (reference sequence). CDR3 residues: CASSLLAGGLNEQFF. In nucleotides, the CDR3 is TGTGCCAGCAGTTTGTTAGCGGGAGGCCTCAATGAGCAGTTCTTC.

This clonotype was found many times. The CDR3 spells CASSQEGGLDIQYF. In nucleotides, the CDR3 is TGTGCCAGCAGCCAAGAGGGGGGCTTGGACATTCAGTACTTC. This chain connects TRBV3-1 to TRBJ2-4, with D perhaps TRBD1 or TRBD2 (6 bases each). The CDR3 is made up of 14 amino acids. V was trimmed by 0 bases and J by 8 bases, leaving 11 bases between them. Germline CDR1 and CDR2: LGHDT and YNNKEL (reference sequence). Variable domain in full (rest from reference TRBV3-1 and TRBJ2-4): DTAVSQTPKYLVTQMGNDKSIKCEQNLGHDTMYWYKQDSKKFLKIMFSYNNKELIINETVPNRFSPKSPDKAHLNLHINSLELGDSAVYFCASSQEGGLDIQYFGAGTRLSVL.

DNA of the CDR3: TGTGCCAGCAGTCCCTGGACAGGGGGCGCCCTTAGCACAGATACGCAGTATTTT. It yields the protein CASSPWTGGALSTDTQYF. The chain combines TRBV6-1 with TRBJ2-3; 11 nucleotides line up with TRBD1. Germline-derived CDR1 and CDR2 are MNHNS and SASEGT. V was pared by 5 bases and J by 0 bases, with 10 bases of the junction left unmatched. This CDR3 comprises 18 residues.

This chain links TRBV4-2 with TRBJ1-4; tentatively, D is TRBD1 (5 bases). V was cut by 0 bases and J by 15 bases, with 23 bases left in between. This CDR3 is 16 amino acids long. The germline V gene has CDR1 LGHNA and CDR2 YNFKEQ. The CDR3 DNA is TGTGCCAGCAGCCAAGATCCGGCGGGACTTAAGATTAGGATGTTTTTT. Translated: CASSQDPAGLKIRMFF.

This clonotype was observed many times. The gene calls are TRBV28 and TRBJ2-5; tentatively, D is TRBD1 (5 bases). The CDR3 length is 15 residues. CDR1 is MDHEN and CDR2 is SYDVKM in the germline V gene. Trimming shortened V by 1 base and J by 2 bases, and 11 bases separated the two germline ends. CDR3 protein: CASSLFPRQQETQYF. DNA for the CDR3: TGTGCCAGCAGTTTATTCCCCCGACAGCAAGAGACCCAGTACTTC. The complete variable domain, with remaining parts taken from reference TRBV28 and TRBJ2-5, reads DVKVTQSSRYLVKRTGEKVFLECVQDMDHENMFWYRQDPGLGLRLIYFSYDVKMKEKGDIPEGYSVSREKKERFSLILESASTNQTSMYLCASSLFPRQQETQYFGPGTRLLVL.